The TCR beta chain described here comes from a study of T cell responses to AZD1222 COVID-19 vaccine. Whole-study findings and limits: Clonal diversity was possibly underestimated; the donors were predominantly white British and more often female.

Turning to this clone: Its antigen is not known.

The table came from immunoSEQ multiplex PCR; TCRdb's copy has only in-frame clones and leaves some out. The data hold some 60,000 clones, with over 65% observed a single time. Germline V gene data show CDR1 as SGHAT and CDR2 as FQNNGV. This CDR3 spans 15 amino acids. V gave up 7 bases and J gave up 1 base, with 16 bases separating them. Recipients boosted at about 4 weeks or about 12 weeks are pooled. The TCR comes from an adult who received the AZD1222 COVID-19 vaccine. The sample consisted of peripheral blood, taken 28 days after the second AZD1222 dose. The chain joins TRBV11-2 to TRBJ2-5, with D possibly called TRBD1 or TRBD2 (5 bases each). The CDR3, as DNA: TGTGCCAGCAAGGTTTCAGGGCGGGCCCAAGAGACCCAGTACTTC. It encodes CASKVSGRAQETQYF.